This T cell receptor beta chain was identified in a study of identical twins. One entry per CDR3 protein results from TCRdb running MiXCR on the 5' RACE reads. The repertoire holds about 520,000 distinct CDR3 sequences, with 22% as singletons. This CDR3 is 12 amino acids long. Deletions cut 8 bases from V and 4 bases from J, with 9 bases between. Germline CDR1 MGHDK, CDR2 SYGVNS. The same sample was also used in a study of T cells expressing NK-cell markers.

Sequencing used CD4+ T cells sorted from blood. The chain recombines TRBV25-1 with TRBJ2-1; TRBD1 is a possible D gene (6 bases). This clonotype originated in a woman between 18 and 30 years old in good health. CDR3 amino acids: CASVRGYNEQFF. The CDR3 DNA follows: TGTGCCAGCGTCAGGGGATACAATGAGCAGTTCTTC.